This TCR beta chain stems from a study of Ad26.COV2.S vaccination and SARS-CoV-2 variants. Overall study: The trial was COV1001 and the donor's arm was Ad26.COV2.S. The vaccine Ad26.COV2.S was put into the muscle once, or twice with 56 days between. Findings of the study overall: From the TCR breadth and depth analyses, total T cell responses may have been underestimated.

To note about this clone: What it binds is not known.

V lost 7 bases and J lost 8; bases outside the gene matches: 5. From germline, CDR1 is LGHDT and CDR2 YNNKEL (reference sequence). The CDR3 consists of 12 residues. TCRdb's copy holds only in-frame clones and misses some; the assay was immunoSEQ multiplex PCR. The data show 350,000 to 500,000 clones, around 91% seen once. Sample treatment: some 20 received Ad26.COV2.S at low or high dose, single or two shots; about 5 received placebo; per-sample allocation not given. Sampling was done on day 63 after the first vaccine or placebo injection. The sample here was peripheral blood, taken in a trial of Ad26.COV2.S vaccine versus placebo. The source is a person aged 18-65 years who received the Ad26.COV2.S COVID-19 vaccine or a placebo. The rearrangement joins TRBV3-1 (or the pseudogene TRBV3-2) to TRBJ2-3; 8 bases agree with TRBD2. The CDR3 is CASTAGGGTQYF. The CDR3 region has the DNA TGTGCCAGCACCGCGGGAGGCGGTACGCAGTATTTT.